This T cell receptor beta chain was identified in a study of identical twins. Study-wide findings and caveats: Part of the zero-insertion signal could reflect confounding by invariant MAIT and iNKT cells.

A universal primer site came from template switching; cDNA carried unique molecular identifiers. MiXCR was run by TCRdb on the 5' RACE reads, yielding one entry per CDR3 protein. This sample has 520,000 or so distinct CDR3 sequences, with less than 25% found just once. CDR1 is SGHTA, CDR2 FQGNSA, per germline. The CDR3 is made up of 14 amino acids. V lost 3 bases and J lost 6, with 11 bases in between. This clonotype was observed a single time. Its antigen remains unidentified. This sample was shared with a second study, whose subject was T cells expressing NK-cell markers. That report adds: Out of eight donors sequenced, seven tested HCMV-seropositive and the remaining one seronegative. The CD3+CD56-NKG2C+ fraction was also led by these clonotypes in a handful of donors.

Input material: CD4+ T cells sorted from blood. This clonotype originated in a woman under 30 in good health. The chain employs TRBV7-2 and TRBJ2-2; the D is unclear. In nucleotides, the CDR3 is TGTGCCAGCAGCTTTTTCGGGCCCGCCGGGGAGCTGTTTTTT. It yields the protein CASSFFGPAGELFF.